A single sample gave rise to the 8 T cell receptor beta chains below, sequenced in a study of CD8 T cells in ankylosing spondylitis. Each CDR3 protein is one row after TCRdb ran MiXCR on the 5' RACE reads. This table holds roughly 180,000 distinct CDR3 sequences, about 13% found once. The material sequenced was blood, either unsorted or a sorted T cell fraction (not recorded which). The receptor source for this set is a male donor with ankylosing spondylitis or in good health (not recorded which).

The rearrangement uses TRBV6-1 and TRBJ2-5; D is undetermined. Trimming removed 4 bases from V and 1 base from J, with 13 bases in between. CDR1 is MNHNS and CDR2 is SASEGT in the germline V gene. The CDR3 is 15 residues long. The CDR3 DNA is TGTGCCAGCAGTGGGGCACTCCGACGCCAAGAGACCCAGTACTTC. Translated, it gives CASSGALRRQETQYF.

The rearrangement uses TRBV11-2 and TRBJ1-3, with TRBD1 as a possible D gene (6 bases). The V gene's germline CDR1 is SGHAT and CDR2 FQNNGV. The CDR3 is 14 residues long. Trimming pared 3 bases from V and 4 bases from J, leaving 10 bases between. In nucleotides, the CDR3 is TGTGCCAGCAGCTTGGGGGGCGGAGGAAACACCATATATTTT. Protein product: CASSLGGGGNTIYF.

This clonotype was seen a few times. This chain uses TRBV4-2 with TRBJ2-7, with D maybe TRBD2 (7 bases). The CDR3 length is 16 residues. Looked up from germline, CDR1 is LGHNA and CDR2 is YNFKEQ. The V end lost 4 bases, the J end lost 5 bases, and 21 bases lay between the germline ends. CDR3 bases: TGTGCCAGCAGCCCCTTCTCGGGGGGCGCGGTCCACGAGCAGTACTTC. It encodes CASSPFSGGAVHEQYF.

This chain links TRBV20-1 with TRBJ2-1, with D perhaps TRBD2 (6 bases). The V gene lost 6 bases and the J gene lost 7 bases, with 16 bases spanning the gap. Germline-derived CDR1 and CDR2 are DFQATT and SNEGSKA (reference sequence). This CDR3 is 13 amino acids long. Written as DNA, the CDR3 is TGCAGTGCCGACCCCCCAGGGAGGAATGAGCAGTTCTTC. Encoded protein: CSADPPGRNEQFF.

The chain links TRBV27 to TRBJ2-1; D is ambiguous. Trimming left V 5 bases short and J 2 bases short, with 4 bases between. The CDR3 spans 12 residues. The V gene's germline CDR1 is MNHEY and CDR2 SMNVEV (reference sequence). The CDR3 sequence: CASSTPYNEQFF. CDR3 in DNA: TGTGCCAGCAGTACTCCCTACAATGAGCAGTTCTTC.

This clonotype was observed many times. V gene TRBV10-3 combines with J gene TRBJ2-1; D is undetermined. This CDR3 contains 15 residues. Looked up from germline, CDR1 is ENHRY and CDR2 is SYGVKD. Deletions cut 0 bases from V and 5 bases from J, with 11 bases between. The CDR3 DNA reads TGTGCCATCAGTGAGTCGCCAAACTCTCACAATGAGCAGTTCTTC. Translating gives CAISESPNSHNEQFF.

This clonotype came up a few times. V is TRBV10-3 and J is TRBJ2-7; 9 nucleotides line up with TRBD2. Germline CDR1 and CDR2: ENHRY and SYGVKD. CDR3 length: 14 amino acids. J gave up 2 bases and V 7 bases, and 6 bases lay outside the gene matches. The CDR3 DNA reads as TGTGCCATCAAAATAACTAGCGGGCCCTACGAGCAGTACTTC. This sequence encodes CAIKITSGPYEQYF.

The V and J genes are TRBV10-3 and TRBJ2-1; 15 bases align to TRBD2. Germline trimming cut 4 bases from V and 6 bases from J; bases unmatched to any gene: 4. In germline, CDR1 is ENHRY, CDR2 SYGVKD. CDR3 length: 16 amino acids. The CDR3, as DNA: TGTGCCATCAGTGGGACTAGCGGGGGGGCCGGCAATGAGCAGTTCTTC. Its translation: CAISGTSGGAGNEQFF.